This T cell receptor (beta chain) was sequenced in a study of human T cells and chemical hapten exposure. Study-level points and caveats: Each of the donors had alopecia, so their immune responses may not resemble those of healthy people.

At least ten counts were recorded for this clonotype. Its antigen is not known. V lost 2 bases and J 1 base, leaving 5 bases between the germline ends. Per the germline V gene, CDR1 is KGHSY and CDR2 is FQNENV. This CDR3 has 13 residues. Regarding time point: patch test 2, 6 weeks after DPC sensitization. The treatment here: therapeutic diphenylcyclopropenone sensitization with weekly scalp DPC. TCRdb fed the RACE reads into MiXCR, producing one record per CDR3 protein. The table has nearly 85,000 distinct CDR3 sequences, under 14% seen once. V and J are TRBV16 and TRBJ1-2, with unresolved D. The starting material was whole blood, obtained in connection with sensitization to the hapten diphenylcyclopropenone (DPC). The receptor's source is a man younger than 35 with alopecia areata. Some clones in this sample may be carry-over from other donors' samples. The CDR3: CASSQQDNYGYTF. The CDR3, as DNA: TGTGCCAGCAGCCAACAAGATAACTATGGCTACACCTTC.